The 13 T cell receptor beta chains reported below all come from one sample, sequenced in a study of monozygotic twins with inflammatory bowel disease. TCRdb re-called the 5' RACE reads and catalogs CDR3 proteins one per entry, DNA excluded. This repertoire includes 300,000 to 350,000 distinct CDR3 sequences. Sequencing input: blood. All receptors come from a human donor with ulcerative colitis or Crohn's disease, or a healthy co-twin of an affected twin (not recorded which).

The V and J genes are TRBV4-3 and TRBJ1-2; as DNA is missing, the TRBD1 call by TCRdb cannot be tested. CDR1 is LGHNA, CDR2 YSLEER, per germline. This CDR3 contains 16 residues. The CDR3 region is CASSQWVTGEPYGYTF.

The rearrangement joins TRBV7-2 to TRBJ2-7; TCRdb's assignment of TRBD1 cannot be checked, as there is no DNA. CDR3 length: 14 amino acids. Germline CDR1 SGHTA, CDR2 FQGNSA. Here the CDR3 reads CASSRDTTSYEQYF. Using reference TRBV7-2 and TRBJ2-7 for the parts outside the CDR3, the full variable domain is GAGVSQSPSNKVTEKGKDVELRCDPISGHTALYWYRQSLGQGLEFLIYFQGNSAPDKSGLPSDRFSAERTGGSVSTLTIQRTQQEDSAVYLCASSRDTTSYEQYFGPGTRLTVT.

The rearrangement uses TRBV20-1 and TRBJ2-7; checking the TCRdb D call of TRBD1 is not possible without DNA. The germline gives CDR1 DFQATT, CDR2 SNEGSKA (reference sequence). CDR3 length equals 13 residues. CDR3 amino acids: CSARKGLGYEQYF.

The genes are TRBV4-1 and TRBJ2-5; TCRdb designates TRBD1, a call that cannot be tested without DNA. Per the germline V gene, CDR1 is MGHRA and CDR2 is YSYEKL. The CDR3 is 16 residues long. CDR3 loop: CASSQHRGGLQETQYF.

The chain couples TRBV7-9 to TRBJ2-3; TCRdb's D gene call, TRBD1, goes unchecked for lack of DNA. CDR1 and CDR2 from the germline V gene are SEHNR and FQNEAQ (reference sequence). This CDR3 spans 14 amino acids. CDR3 protein: CASSLSFDRGTQYF.

The chain links TRBV20-1 to TRBJ1-5; TCRdb selects TRBD1, and the lack of DNA leaves this call unchecked. The CDR3 is made up of 15 amino acids. Germline CDR1 reads DFQATT; CDR2 reads SNEGSKA (reference sequence). CDR3 amino acids: CSARGLRQTNQPQHF.

This chain uses TRBV5-6 with TRBJ2-7; as DNA is missing, the TRBD1 call by TCRdb cannot be tested. Germline-derived CDR1 and CDR2 are SGHDT and YYEEEE. The CDR3 totals 17 residues. CDR3 loop: CASSFRGRQTGLYEQYF.

This chain uses TRBV6-4 with TRBJ2-1. CDR1 is MRHNA and CDR2 is SNTAGT in the germline V gene. The CDR3 spans 12 residues. The CDR3 loop is CASSDWRNEQFF.

The CDR3 here is CASSLGSIGANVLTF. The chain links TRBV28 to TRBJ2-6. Germline CDR1 MDHEN, CDR2 SYDVKM. The length of the CDR3 is 15 residues.

CDR3 residues: CASSTTGGFGSNQPQHF. The chain recombines TRBV19 with TRBJ1-5; TCRdb's D call of TRBD1 is untestable without DNA. This CDR3 region has 17 residues. CDR1 and CDR2 from the germline V gene are LNHDA and SQIVND (reference sequence).

The chain combines TRBV5-4 with TRBJ2-1; the D gene TCRdb calls, TRBD2, cannot be checked with no DNA. The CDR3 length is 15 residues. Germline CDR1 SGHNT, CDR2 YYREEE (reference sequence). The CDR3 spells CASSTGLAADNEQFF.

The chain is built from TRBV6-5 and TRBJ2-3; the D call from TCRdb, TRBD2, cannot be confirmed without DNA. The CDR3 runs to 15 residues. Germline CDR1 is MNHEY and CDR2 is SVGAGI. CDR3 region: CASSYLRSGPDTQYF.

The V gene is TRBV18, the J gene TRBJ1-1. This CDR3 has 17 amino acids. CDR1 KGHSH and CDR2 LQKENI come from the germline V gene. CDR3 loop: CASSPLRVLTVNTEAFF.